This T cell receptor beta chain was recovered during a study of breast tumors, draining lymph nodes, adjacent tissues. Comments on this clonotype: Its cognate antigen is unknown.

J gave up 14 bases and V 5 bases, and 9 bases lay outside the gene matches. The CDR3 is made up of 12 amino acids. Germline CDR1 reads SGHDN; CDR2 reads FVKESK. Samples came from axillary lymph nodes draining the breast cancer. Points from the study as a whole: Findings are consistent with lymph node origin and intratumoral expansion of most tumor T cells. Tumor and nontumor repertoires were significantly more similar in luminal-like than in basal-like breast cancer. That most tumor T cells come from lymph nodes remained unproven.

TCRdb used MiXCR to reprocess the multiplex PCR reads, holding one entry per CDR3 protein. The data hold 200,000 to 250,000 distinct CDR3 sequences, with under 40% observed a single time. Sequenced: axillary lymph node tissue. The chain carries TRBV14 and TRBJ2-3; TRBD1 agrees at 8 bases. The TCR was taken from a female donor with breast cancer. Some clones in this sample may be carry-over from other donors' samples. CDR3 residues: CASSAATGGMYF. CDR3 in DNA: TGTGCCAGCAGCGCTGCTACAGGGGGGATGTATTTT.